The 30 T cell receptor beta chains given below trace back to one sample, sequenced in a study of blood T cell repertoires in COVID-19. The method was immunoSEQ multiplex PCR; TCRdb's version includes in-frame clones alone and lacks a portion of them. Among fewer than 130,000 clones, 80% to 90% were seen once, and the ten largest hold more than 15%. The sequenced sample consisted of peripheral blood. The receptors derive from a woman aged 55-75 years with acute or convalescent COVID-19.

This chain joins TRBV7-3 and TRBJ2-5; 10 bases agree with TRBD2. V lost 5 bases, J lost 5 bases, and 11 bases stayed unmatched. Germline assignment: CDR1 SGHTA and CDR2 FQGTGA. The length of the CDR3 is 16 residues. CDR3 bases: TGTGCCAGCAGCCAAAGCGGACTAGCGGTGGGGGAGACCCAGTACTTC. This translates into CASSQSGLAVGETQYF.

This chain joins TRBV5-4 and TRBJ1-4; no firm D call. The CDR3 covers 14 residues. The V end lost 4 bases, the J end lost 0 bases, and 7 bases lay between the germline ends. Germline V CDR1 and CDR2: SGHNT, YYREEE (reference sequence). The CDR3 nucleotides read TGTGCCAGCAGCGTCGAGGCAACTAATGAAAAACTGTTTTTT. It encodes CASSVEATNEKLFF.

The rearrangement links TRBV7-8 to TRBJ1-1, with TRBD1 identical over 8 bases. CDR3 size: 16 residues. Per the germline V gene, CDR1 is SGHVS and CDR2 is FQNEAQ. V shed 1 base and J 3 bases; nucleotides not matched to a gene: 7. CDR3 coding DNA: TGTGCCAGCAGCTTAGACTCCGGGACAGGACACACTGAAGCTTTCTTT. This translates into CASSLDSGTGHTEAFF.

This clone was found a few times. CDR3 sequence reads: CASSKADLGEKLFF. The DNA of the CDR3 is TGTGCCAGCTCAAAGGCGGACTTGGGAGAAAAACTGTTTTTT. The chain links TRBV6-5 to TRBJ1-4; D is undetermined. V dropped 8 bases and J dropped 8 bases, with 18 bases sitting between them. Looked up from germline, CDR1 is MNHEY and CDR2 is SVGAGI. This CDR3 contains 14 residues.

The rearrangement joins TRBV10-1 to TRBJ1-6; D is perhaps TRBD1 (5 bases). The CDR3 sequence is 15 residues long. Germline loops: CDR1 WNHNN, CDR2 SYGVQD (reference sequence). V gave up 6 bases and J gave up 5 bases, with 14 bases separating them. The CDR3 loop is CASSQGPADNSPLHF. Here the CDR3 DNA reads TGCGCCAGCAGCCAGGGCCCGGCGGATAATTCACCCCTCCACTTT.

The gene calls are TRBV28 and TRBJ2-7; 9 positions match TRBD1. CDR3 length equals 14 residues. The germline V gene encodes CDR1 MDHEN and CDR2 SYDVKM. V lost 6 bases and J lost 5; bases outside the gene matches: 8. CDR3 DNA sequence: TGTGCCAGCAGGGGCACCGGGACAGGGAACGAGCAGTACTTC. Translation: CASRGTGTGNEQYF.

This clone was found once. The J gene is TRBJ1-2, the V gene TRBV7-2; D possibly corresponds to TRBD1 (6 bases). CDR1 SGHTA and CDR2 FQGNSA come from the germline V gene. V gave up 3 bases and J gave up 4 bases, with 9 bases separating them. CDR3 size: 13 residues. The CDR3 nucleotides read TGTGCCAGCAGCTTCCGGACAGCCTATGGCTACACCTTC. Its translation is CASSFRTAYGYTF. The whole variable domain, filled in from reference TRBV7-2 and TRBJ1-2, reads GAGVSQSPSNKVTEKGKDVELRCDPISGHTALYWYRQSLGQGLEFLIYFQGNSAPDKSGLPSDRFSAERTGGSVSTLTIQRTQQEDSAVYLCASSFRTAYGYTFGSGTRLTVV.

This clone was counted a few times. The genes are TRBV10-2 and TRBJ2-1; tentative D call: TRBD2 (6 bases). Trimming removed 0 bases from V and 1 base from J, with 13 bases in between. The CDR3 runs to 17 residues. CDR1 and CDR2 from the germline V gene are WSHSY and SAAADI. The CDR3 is CASSESRSSASYNEQFF. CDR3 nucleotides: TGCGCCAGCAGTGAGTCGAGGTCTAGCGCTTCCTACAATGAGCAGTTCTTC.

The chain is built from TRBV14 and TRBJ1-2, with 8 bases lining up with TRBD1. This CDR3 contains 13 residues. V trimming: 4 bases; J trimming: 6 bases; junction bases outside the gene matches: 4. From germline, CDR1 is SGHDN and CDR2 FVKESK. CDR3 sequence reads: CASSPDRGHGYTF. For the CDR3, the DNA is TGTGCCAGCAGCCCCGACAGGGGTCATGGCTACACCTTC.

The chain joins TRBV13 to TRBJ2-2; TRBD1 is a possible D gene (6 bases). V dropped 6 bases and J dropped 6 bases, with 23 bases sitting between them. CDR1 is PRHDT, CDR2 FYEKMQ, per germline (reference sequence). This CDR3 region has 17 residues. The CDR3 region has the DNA TGTGCCAGCAGTCAACACTCCGGGACATCCCAGGCCGGGGAGCTGTTTTTT. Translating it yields CASSQHSGTSQAGELFF.

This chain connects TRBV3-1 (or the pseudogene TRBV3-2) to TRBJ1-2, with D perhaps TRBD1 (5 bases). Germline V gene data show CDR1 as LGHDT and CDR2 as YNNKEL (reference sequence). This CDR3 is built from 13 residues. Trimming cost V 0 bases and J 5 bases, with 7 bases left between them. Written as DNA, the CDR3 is TGTGCCAGCAGCCAAGAGGGGGGTTATGGCTACACCTTC. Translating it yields CASSQEGGYGYTF.

The CDR3 region has the DNA TGTGCCAGCACGGGACAGGTTACCTCTGGGGCCAACGTCCTGACTTTC. Protein product: CASTGQVTSGANVLTF. The V and J genes are TRBV19 and TRBJ2-6; 8 nucleotides match TRBD1. Germline loops: CDR1 LNHDA, CDR2 SQIVND (reference sequence). The V segment lost 9 bases and the J segment 0 bases; nucleotides outside the gene matches: 7. This CDR3 has 16 amino acids.

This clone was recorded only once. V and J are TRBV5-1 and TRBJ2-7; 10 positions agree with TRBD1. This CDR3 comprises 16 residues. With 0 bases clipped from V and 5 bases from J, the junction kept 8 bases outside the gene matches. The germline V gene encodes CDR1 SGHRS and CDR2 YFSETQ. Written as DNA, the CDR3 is TGCGCCAGCAGCTTGGTGGCGGACAGGGGGTTCGACGAGCAGTACTTC. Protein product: CASSLVADRGFDEQYF. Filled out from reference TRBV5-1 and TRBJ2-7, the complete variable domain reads KAGVTQTPRYLIKTRGQQVTLSCSPISGHRSVSWYQQTPGQGLQFLFEYFSETQRNKGNFPGRFSGRQFSNSRSEMNVSTLELGDSALYLCASSLVADRGFDEQYFGPGTRLTVT.

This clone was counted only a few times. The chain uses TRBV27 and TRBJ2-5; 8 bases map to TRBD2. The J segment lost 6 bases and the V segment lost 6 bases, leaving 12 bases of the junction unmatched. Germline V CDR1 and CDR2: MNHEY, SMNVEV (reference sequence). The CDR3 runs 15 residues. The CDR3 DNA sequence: TGTGCCAGCAGCCCGGGAGGGGGGGGCCCGAAGACCCAGTACTTC. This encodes CASSPGGGGPKTQYF.

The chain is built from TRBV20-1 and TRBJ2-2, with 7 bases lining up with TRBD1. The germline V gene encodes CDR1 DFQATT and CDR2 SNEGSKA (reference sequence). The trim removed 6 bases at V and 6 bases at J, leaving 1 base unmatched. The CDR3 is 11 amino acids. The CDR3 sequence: CSAQGAGELFF. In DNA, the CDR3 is TGCAGTGCCCAGGGGGCCGGGGAGCTGTTTTTT.

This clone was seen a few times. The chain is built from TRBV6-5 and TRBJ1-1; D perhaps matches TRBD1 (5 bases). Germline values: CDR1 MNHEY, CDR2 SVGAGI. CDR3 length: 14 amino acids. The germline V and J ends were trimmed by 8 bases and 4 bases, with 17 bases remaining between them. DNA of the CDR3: TGTGCCAGCTCGCACGGGGGGGGAGGCACTGAAGCTTTCTTT. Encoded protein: CASSHGGGGTEAFF.

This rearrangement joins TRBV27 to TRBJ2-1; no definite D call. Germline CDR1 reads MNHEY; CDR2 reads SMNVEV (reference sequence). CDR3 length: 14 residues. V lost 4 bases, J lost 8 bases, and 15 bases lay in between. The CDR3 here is CASSSLGSRDEQFF. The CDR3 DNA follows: TGTGCCAGCAGTTCCCTAGGAAGCCGCGATGAGCAGTTCTTC.

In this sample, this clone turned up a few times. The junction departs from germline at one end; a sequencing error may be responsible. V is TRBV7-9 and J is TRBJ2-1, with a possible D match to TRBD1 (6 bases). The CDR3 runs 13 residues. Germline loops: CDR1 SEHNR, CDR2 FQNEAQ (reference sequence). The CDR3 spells CGLPGDGNNEQFF. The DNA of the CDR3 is TGCGGCCTTCCAGGGGATGGAAACAATGAGCAGTTCTTC.

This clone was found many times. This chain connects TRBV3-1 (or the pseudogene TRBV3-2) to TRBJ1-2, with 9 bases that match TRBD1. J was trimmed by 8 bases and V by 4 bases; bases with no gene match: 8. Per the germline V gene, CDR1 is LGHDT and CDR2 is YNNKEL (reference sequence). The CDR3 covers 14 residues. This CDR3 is CASSPIQGAGGYTF. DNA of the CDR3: TGTGCCAGCAGCCCCATACAGGGGGCAGGGGGCTACACCTTC.

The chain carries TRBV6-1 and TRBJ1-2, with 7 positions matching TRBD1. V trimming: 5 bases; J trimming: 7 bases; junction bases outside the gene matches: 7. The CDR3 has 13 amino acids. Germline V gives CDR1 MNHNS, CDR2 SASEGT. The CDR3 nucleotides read TGTGCCAGCAGTTTTACAGGGGTTGGTGGCTACACCTTC. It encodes CASSFTGVGGYTF.

The CDR3 DNA sequence: TGTGCCAGCAGCCAAGCAACTAGTGCCCGAGAGACCCAGTACTTC. Amino acids: CASSQATSARETQYF. The genes are TRBV4-2 and TRBJ2-5, with D possibly matching TRBD2 (5 bases). The CDR3 length is 15 residues. The V end lost 1 base, the J end lost 4 bases, and 13 bases lay between the germline ends. Germline CDR1 reads LGHNA; CDR2 reads YNFKEQ.

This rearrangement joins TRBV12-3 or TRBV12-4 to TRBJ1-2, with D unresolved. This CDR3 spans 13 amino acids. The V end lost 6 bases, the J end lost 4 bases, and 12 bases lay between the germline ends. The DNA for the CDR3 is TGTGCCAGCAGCAGTGCGGGTATCTATGGCTACACCTTC. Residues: CASSSAGIYGYTF.

The CDR3 sequence: CASSVEGQGAADTQYF. CDR3 sequence (DNA): TGTGCCAGCAGCGTAGAGGGACAGGGGGCGGCAGATACGCAGTATTTT. V is TRBV9 and J is TRBJ2-3, with 12 bases that match TRBD1. This CDR3 is built from 16 residues. Trimming took 0 bases from V and 4 from J; bases not matched to a gene: 3. The V gene's germline CDR1 is SGDLS and CDR2 YYNGEE.

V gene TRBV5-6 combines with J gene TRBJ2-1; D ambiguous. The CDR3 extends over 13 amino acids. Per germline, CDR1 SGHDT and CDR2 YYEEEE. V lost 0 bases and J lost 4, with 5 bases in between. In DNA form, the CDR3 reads TGTGCCAGCAGCTTGGCCAGGTACAATGAGCAGTTCTTC. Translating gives CASSLARYNEQFF.

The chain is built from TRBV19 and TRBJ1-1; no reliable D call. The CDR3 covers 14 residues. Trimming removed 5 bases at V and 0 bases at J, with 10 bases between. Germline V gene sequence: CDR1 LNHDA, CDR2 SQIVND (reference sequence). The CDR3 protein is CASSVTQVNTEAFF. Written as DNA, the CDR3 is TGTGCCAGTAGTGTTACTCAGGTGAACACTGAAGCTTTCTTT.

CDR3 coding DNA: TGTGCCAGTAACAGGGGAAATTCACCCCTCCACTTT. As protein: CASNRGNSPLHF. The rearrangement uses TRBV19 and TRBJ1-6; 7 bases line up with TRBD1. CDR1 and CDR2 from the germline V gene are LNHDA and SQIVND (reference sequence). The CDR3 covers 12 residues. V was clipped by 7 bases and J by 7 bases; unmatched bases: 1.

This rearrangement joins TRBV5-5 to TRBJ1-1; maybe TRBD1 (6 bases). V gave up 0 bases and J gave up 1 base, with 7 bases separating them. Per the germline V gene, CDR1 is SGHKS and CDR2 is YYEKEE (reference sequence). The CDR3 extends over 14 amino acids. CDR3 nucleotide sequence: TGTGCCAGCAGCTTGGGACAGGCGAACACTGAAGCTTTCTTT. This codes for CASSLGQANTEAFF.

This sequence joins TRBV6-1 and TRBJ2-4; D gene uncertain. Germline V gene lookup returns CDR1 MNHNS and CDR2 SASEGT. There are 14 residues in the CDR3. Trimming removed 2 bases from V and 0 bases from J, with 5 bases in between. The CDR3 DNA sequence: TGTGCCAGCAGTGAATTAATAGCCAAAAACATTCAGTACTTC. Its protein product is CASSELIAKNIQYF.

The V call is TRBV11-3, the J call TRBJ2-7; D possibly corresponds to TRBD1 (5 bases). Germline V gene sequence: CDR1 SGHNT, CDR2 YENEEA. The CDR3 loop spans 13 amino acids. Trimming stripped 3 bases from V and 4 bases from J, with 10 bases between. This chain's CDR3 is CASSFLAGYEQYF. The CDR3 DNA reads TGTGCCAGCAGCTTCTTAGCAGGGTACGAGCAGTACTTC.

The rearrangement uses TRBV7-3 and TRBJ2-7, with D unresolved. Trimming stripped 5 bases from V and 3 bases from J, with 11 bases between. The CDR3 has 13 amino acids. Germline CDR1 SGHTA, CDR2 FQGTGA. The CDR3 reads CASSRNPGYEQYF. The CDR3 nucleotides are TGTGCCAGCAGCCGAAACCCCGGCTACGAGCAGTACTTC.